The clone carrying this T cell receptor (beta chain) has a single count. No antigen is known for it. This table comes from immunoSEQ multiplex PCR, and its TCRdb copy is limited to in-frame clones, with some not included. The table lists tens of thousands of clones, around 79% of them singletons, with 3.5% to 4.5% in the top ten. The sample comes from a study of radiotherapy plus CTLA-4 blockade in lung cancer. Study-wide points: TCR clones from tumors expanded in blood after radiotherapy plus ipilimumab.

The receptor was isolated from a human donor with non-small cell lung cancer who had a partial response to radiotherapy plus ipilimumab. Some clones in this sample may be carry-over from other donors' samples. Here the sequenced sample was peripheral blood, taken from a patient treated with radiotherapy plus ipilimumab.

The CDR3 DNA reads TGTGCCATACTAGCGGGGGGCACAGATACGCAGTATTTT. This translates into CAILAGGTDTQYF. V and J are TRBV10-3 and TRBJ2-3, with 11 nucleotides matching TRBD2. After removal of 9 bases from V and 1 base from J, the junction contained 0 bases not matched to a gene. CDR1 is ENHRY, CDR2 SYGVKD, per germline. The CDR3 totals 13 residues.